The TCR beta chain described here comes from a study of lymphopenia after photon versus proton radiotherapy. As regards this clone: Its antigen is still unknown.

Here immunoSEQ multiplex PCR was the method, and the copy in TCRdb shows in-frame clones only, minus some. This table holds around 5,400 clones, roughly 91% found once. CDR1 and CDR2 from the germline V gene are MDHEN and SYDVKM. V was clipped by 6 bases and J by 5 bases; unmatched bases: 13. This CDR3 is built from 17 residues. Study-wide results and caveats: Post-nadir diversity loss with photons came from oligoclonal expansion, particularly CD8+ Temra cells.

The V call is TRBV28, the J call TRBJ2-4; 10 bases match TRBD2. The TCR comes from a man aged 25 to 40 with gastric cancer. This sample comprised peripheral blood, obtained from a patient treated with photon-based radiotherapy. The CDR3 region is CASRKGGSSGSQNIQYF. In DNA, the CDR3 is TGTGCCAGCAGAAAAGGGGGTTCTAGCGGGAGTCAAAACATTCAGTACTTC. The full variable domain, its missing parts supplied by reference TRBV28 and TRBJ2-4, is DVKVTQSSRYLVKRTGEKVFLECVQDMDHENMFWYRQDPGLGLRLIYFSYDVKMKEKGDIPEGYSVSREKKERFSLILESASTNQTSMYLCASRKGGSSGSQNIQYFGAGTRLSVL.